The rows below give T cell receptor beta chains drawn from one sample of a study of cytomegalovirus exposure and HLA in healthy donors. Assay used: immunoSEQ multiplex PCR; TCRdb lists only in-frame clones, some missing. Found here are 130,000 to 150,000 clones, 80% to 95% of them singletons; the top ten hold about 0.7%. The sample was PBMCs. All receptors come from a young man in good health and CMV-seronegative. CDR3s include the opening cysteine and the closing phenylalanine or tryptophan. The D gene is left open where the match is weak. Rows give clone size only sometimes, using once, few, many, or a class for an expanded clone.

clone size: .
V gene: TRBV27
J gene: TRBJ1-2
D gene: TRBD1
CDR3 protein: CASRTIQGNYGYTF
CDR3 DNA: TGTGCCAGCCGGACGATACAGGGGAACTATGGCTACACCTTC

clone size: .
V gene: TRBV12-5
J gene: TRBJ2-5
D gene: TRBD1
CDR3 protein: CASGLGGTGGYQETQYF
CDR3 DNA: TGTGCTAGTGGTTTAGGAGGGACAGGGGGCTACCAAGAGACCCAGTACTTC

clone size: .
V gene: TRBV7-2
J gene: TRBJ2-2
D gene: .
CDR3 protein: CASSPSATPHRLTGELFF
CDR3 DNA: TGTGCCAGCAGTCCATCCGCGACGCCTCACCGACTGACCGGGGAGCTGTTTTTT

clone size: .
V gene: TRBV30
J gene: TRBJ2-7
D gene: TRBD2
CDR3 protein: CAWRDPGLAGGFSYEQYF
CDR3 DNA: TGTGCCTGGAGGGATCCGGGACTAGCGGGGGGGTTCTCCTACGAGCAGTACTTC

clone size: .
V gene: TRBV6-5
J gene: TRBJ1-1
D gene: .
CDR3 protein: CASGYRRNTEAFF
CDR3 DNA: TGTGCCAGCGGCTACAGACGTAACACTGAAGCTTTCTTT

clone size: .
V gene: TRBV7-2
J gene: TRBJ2-1
D gene: .
CDR3 protein: CASSRAGSSYNEQFF
CDR3 DNA: TGTGCCAGCAGCCGCGCGGGGAGCTCCTACAATGAGCAGTTCTTC

clone size: .
V gene: TRBV18
J gene: TRBJ2-2
D gene: TRBD1
CDR3 protein: CASPPQGTGNTGELFF
CDR3 DNA: TGTGCCAGCCCGCCTCAGGGGACAGGGAACACCGGGGAGCTGTTTTTT

clone size: .
V gene: TRBV29-1
J gene: TRBJ2-5
D gene: .
CDR3 protein: CSVGRTLQETQYF
CDR3 DNA: TGCAGCGTCGGCCGGACATTACAAGAGACCCAGTACTTC

clone size: few
V gene: TRBV11-3
J gene: TRBJ2-1
D gene: .
CDR3 protein: CAITVSEQFF
CDR3 DNA: TGTGCCATCACAGTTAGTGAGCAGTTCTTC

clone size: many
V gene: TRBV6-4
J gene: TRBJ2-1
D gene: .
CDR3 protein: CASSDSDNNEQFF
CDR3 DNA: TGTGCCAGCAGTGACTCGGACAACAATGAGCAGTTCTTC

clone size: .
V gene: TRBV19
J gene: TRBJ2-3
D gene: TRBD2
CDR3 protein: CASSIVGQRGGTDTQYF
CDR3 DNA: TGTGCCAGTAGTATAGTCGGTCAGCGGGGGGGCACAGATACGCAGTATTTT

clone size: .
V gene: TRBV2
J gene: TRBJ2-5
D gene: TRBD1
CDR3 protein: CASQGTGQYF
CDR3 DNA: TGTGCCAGCCAGGGGACAGGGCAGTACTTC

clone size: few
V gene: TRBV29-1
J gene: TRBJ1-2
D gene: TRBD1
CDR3 protein: CSGRDSLYGYTF
CDR3 DNA: TGCAGCGGCCGGGACAGCCTCTATGGCTACACCTTC

clone size: .
V gene: TRBV7-9
J gene: TRBJ1-3
D gene: .
CDR3 protein: CASSRASVGNTIYF
CDR3 DNA: TGTGCCAGCAGCCGAGCCTCGGTTGGAAACACCATATATTTT

clone size: .
V gene: TRBV7-2
J gene: TRBJ2-7
D gene: .
CDR3 protein: CASSGRGASYEQYF
CDR3 DNA: TGTGCCAGCAGCGGCCGGGGGGCCTCCTACGAGCAGTACTTC

clone size: .
V gene: TRBV19
J gene: TRBJ1-1
D gene: TRBD1
CDR3 protein: CASSARQGEIFGDTEAFF
CDR3 DNA: TGTGCCAGTAGTGCACGACAGGGGGAAATTTTTGGGGACACTGAAGCTTTCTTT